Shown below are 14 T cell receptor beta chains from a single sample sequenced in a study of CD8 T cells in ankylosing spondylitis. From the 5' RACE reads, TCRdb called clonotypes with MiXCR, one entry per CDR3 protein. Among about 230,000 distinct CDR3 sequences listed, around 8% were seen once. The sequenced sample consisted of blood, either unsorted or a sorted T cell fraction (not recorded which). The receptors were gathered from a female donor with ankylosing spondylitis or in good health (not recorded which).

This clonotype appeared many times. V gene TRBV6-2 or TRBV6-3 combines with J gene TRBJ2-5; perhaps TRBD1 as D (5 bases). The CDR3 loop spans 14 amino acids. Germline V gives CDR1 MNHEY, CDR2 SVGEGT. V lost 3 bases, J lost 3 bases, and 11 bases lay in between. The CDR3 loop reads CASSYNPTEETQYF. The CDR3, as DNA: TGTGCCAGCAGTTATAATCCGACAGAAGAGACCCAGTACTTC.

The table lists this clonotype with a few counts. This rearrangement joins TRBV7-2 to TRBJ2-5, with 10 bases matching TRBD2. This CDR3 spans 16 amino acids. CDR1 is SGHTA, CDR2 FQGNSA, per germline. J was trimmed by 5 bases and V by 3 bases; bases with no gene match: 9. The chain's CDR3 is CASSFWTSGIGETQYF. DNA for the CDR3: TGTGCCAGCAGCTTTTGGACTAGCGGAATAGGGGAGACCCAGTACTTC.

This clonotype has a handful of counts. The J gene is TRBJ2-1, the V gene TRBV11-1, with 7 bases aligning to TRBD1. Trimming took 3 bases from V and 4 from J; bases not matched to a gene: 3. This CDR3 has 14 amino acids. Germline values: CDR1 SGHAT, CDR2 FQDESV (reference sequence). Written as DNA, the CDR3 is TGTGCCAGCAGCTTCCGGGACAGATACAATGAGCAGTTCTTC. Its translation: CASSFRDRYNEQFF.

V and J are TRBV7-2 and TRBJ2-7; 8 bases fit TRBD2. Looked up from germline, CDR1 is SGHTA and CDR2 is FQGNSA. The CDR3 totals 16 residues. The V gene end was trimmed by 3 bases and the J gene end by 0 bases; junction bases not matched to a gene: 7. CDR3 loop: CASSFGAGASSYEQYF. The CDR3 DNA follows: TGTGCCAGCAGCTTCGGAGCGGGAGCCTCCTCCTACGAGCAGTACTTC.

This clonotype turned up a few times. The chain combines TRBV7-2 with TRBJ2-5; D remains ambiguous. V lost 4 bases and J 5 bases, leaving 14 bases between the germline ends. The CDR3 contains 14 residues. CDR1 SGHTA and CDR2 FQGNSA come from the germline V gene. The CDR3 nucleotides read TGTGCCAGCAGCTCCATCGCCTCCGGGGAGACCCAGTACTTC. Translation gives CASSSIASGETQYF.

This clonotype appeared many times. The V gene is TRBV19, the J gene TRBJ1-3, with TRBD1 matching 7 bases. The CDR3 contains 14 residues. V was clipped by 7 bases and J by 0 bases; unmatched bases: 3. Germline V gene data show CDR1 as LNHDA and CDR2 as SQIVND (reference sequence). In nucleotides, the CDR3 is TGTGCCAGTAAAGGGGGCGGCTCTGGAAACACCATATATTTT. It encodes CASKGGGSGNTIYF.

The rearrangement links TRBV28 to TRBJ2-4, with 7 bases aligning to TRBD1. The CDR3 extends over 15 amino acids. V lost 3 bases to trimming and J lost 3 bases; unmatched junction nucleotides: 5. Germline-derived CDR1 and CDR2 are MDHEN and SYDVKM. The DNA for the CDR3 is TGTGCCAGCAGTTTTTCCCAGGGGGTCAAAAACATTCAGTACTTC. It specifies CASSFSQGVKNIQYF.

This clonotype was counted at least ten times. The chain is built from TRBV5-1 and TRBJ1-1, with TRBD1 as a possible D gene (6 bases). Germline V gene data show CDR1 as SGHRS and CDR2 as YFSETQ. V was trimmed by 0 bases and J by 6 bases, leaving 12 bases between them. CDR3 length: 14 amino acids. The DNA of the CDR3 is TGCGCCAGCAGCTTGGAATTGGGGGCGGCTGAAGCTTTCTTT. This gives the protein CASSLELGAAEAFF.

With respect to this clonotype: A much larger clone differs by one base, so this may be a read error. The rearrangement links TRBV24-1 to TRBJ2-2, with D perhaps TRBD1 (8 bases). This CDR3 region has 13 residues. In germline, CDR1 is KGHDR, CDR2 SFDVKD. For the CDR3, the DNA is TGTGTCACCAGCACAGGGGGGGCCGGGGAGCTGTTTTTT. Its protein is CVTSTGGAGELFF.

This clonotype appeared many times. The chain has TRBV19 and TRBJ2-2; 9 bases match TRBD2. The CDR3 runs to 17 residues. The V gene's germline CDR1 is LNHDA and CDR2 SQIVND (reference sequence). Losses at the gene ends were 1 base for V and 2 bases for J; bases not matched to a gene: 5. The CDR3 here is CASSIGGLAGNTGELFF. The DNA for the CDR3 is TGTGCCAGTAGTATAGGGGGCCTAGCGGGAAACACCGGGGAGCTGTTTTTT.

This clonotype was picked up many times. This chain connects TRBV20-1 to TRBJ2-7; 9 bases align to TRBD2. The V segment lost 4 bases and the J segment 3 bases; nucleotides outside the gene matches: 10. The CDR3 contains 15 residues. Germline CDR1 DFQATT, CDR2 SNEGSKA (reference sequence). The CDR3 is CSATRGSGSVYEQYF. In DNA form, the CDR3 reads TGCAGTGCTACGAGGGGTAGCGGGAGCGTCTACGAGCAGTACTTC.

This clonotype was seen at least ten times. The chain joins TRBV24-1 to TRBJ2-1, with TRBD2 matching over 9 bases. Looked up from germline, CDR1 is KGHDR and CDR2 is SFDVKD. Trimming took 5 bases from V and 8 from J; bases not matched to a gene: 6. The CDR3 consists of 14 residues. CDR3: CATSGSGSRDEQFF. CDR3 nucleotides: TGTGCCACCAGTGGTAGCGGGAGTCGCGATGAGCAGTTCTTC.

This clonotype was found a few times. This sequence joins TRBV20-1 and TRBJ2-1; 13 nucleotides agree with TRBD2. CDR1 and CDR2 from the germline V gene are DFQATT and SNEGSKA (reference sequence). The CDR3 covers 18 residues. V shed 6 bases and J 1 base; nucleotides not matched to a gene: 12. The CDR3 spells CSATTSGRAKVSYNEQFF. The CDR3 DNA reads TGCAGTGCCACCACTAGCGGGAGGGCCAAAGTGTCCTACAATGAGCAGTTCTTC.

The sample holds many counts of this clonotype. The chain employs TRBV7-2 and TRBJ2-5, with D possibly being TRBD1 (5 bases). Between the trimmed V and J ends, which lost 2 bases and 5 bases, there was a span of 15 bases. The CDR3 has 15 amino acids. Germline V gene data show CDR1 as SGHTA and CDR2 as FQGNSA. The CDR3 coding sequence is TGTGCCAGCAGCTTAAGGCAGGGCTCCGTGGAGACCCAGTACTTC. Residues: CASSLRQGSVETQYF. The full variable domain, its missing parts supplied by reference TRBV7-2 and TRBJ2-5, is GAGVSQSPSNKVTEKGKDVELRCDPISGHTALYWYRQSLGQGLEFLIYFQGNSAPDKSGLPSDRFSAERTGGSVSTLTIQRTQQEDSAVYLCASSLRQGSVETQYFGPGTRLLVL.